The T cell receptor beta chain under discussion was sequenced for a study of preoperative IRX-2 immunotherapy in early breast cancer. Noted treatment: preoperative locoregional IRX-2 cytokine immunotherapy. This phase Ib study tested locoregional IRX-2 cytokine immunotherapy given before surgery. Only in-frame clones appear in the TCRdb table, and some are missing; sequencing was by immunoSEQ multiplex PCR. The table has 30,000 to 45,000 clones, roughly four fifths seen once. The CDR3 runs to 14 residues. The material sequenced was lymph node tissue, taken after IRX-2 immunotherapy. This receptor was taken from a human donor with breast cancer. The chain couples TRBV1 to TRBJ1-2. TRBV1 is designated a pseudogene. The CDR3 loop reads CASSGLGNNYGYTF. The CDR3, as DNA: TGCGCCAGCAGTGGGCTAGGGAATAACTATGGCTACACCTTC.